The 14 T cell receptor beta chains in this list originate from one sample, sequenced in a study of T-cell memory formation after mild COVID-19. MiXCR, applied by TCRdb to the 5' RACE reads, yields one record per CDR3 protein. This table has 170,000 or so distinct CDR3 sequences, roughly a fifth appearing once. The sample comprised PBMCs or a T cell subset sorted from them (not recorded which). The receptors shown here come from an adult woman who had mild COVID-19 (a few samples of this study predate the infection). Cell type and time point are not known.

The count of this clonotype is one. The chain carries TRBV9 and TRBJ2-1; TRBD2 is a possible D gene (7 bases). The CDR3 sequence is 16 residues long. Per germline, CDR1 SGDLS and CDR2 YYNGEE. V was trimmed by 4 bases and J by 7 bases, leaving 21 bases between them. CDR3 region: CASSPVGGPSLNEQFF. DNA of the CDR3: TGTGCCAGCAGCCCCGTGGGGGGGCCCTCGTTGAATGAGCAGTTCTTC.

V gene TRBV7-9 combines with J gene TRBJ2-7, with TRBD1 as a possible D gene (6 bases). Trimming cost V 4 bases and J 2 bases, with 15 bases left between them. Germline values: CDR1 SEHNR, CDR2 FQNEAQ (reference sequence). The CDR3 is 15 amino acids. The CDR3 loop is CASSSTSGQTYEQYF. CDR3 coding DNA: TGTGCCAGCAGCTCCACCTCGGGACAAACCTACGAGCAGTACTTC.

DNA for the CDR3: TGTGCCAGCAGCTTATTGGGGGCAGGGGCTCCCTACGAGCAGTACTTC. It yields the protein CASSLLGAGAPYEQYF. V usage is TRBV7-9 and J usage is TRBJ2-7, with D tentatively TRBD1 (6 bases). The CDR3 runs to 16 residues. Deletions cut 2 bases from V and 2 bases from J, with 16 bases between. Germline V gene data show CDR1 as SEHNR and CDR2 as FQNEAQ (reference sequence).

The chain employs TRBV9 and TRBJ1-5; 8 bases line up with TRBD1. This CDR3 is 18 amino acids long. CDR1 and CDR2 from the germline V gene are SGDLS and YYNGEE. V shed 4 bases and J 1 base; nucleotides not matched to a gene: 13. CDR3 protein: CASSTPQQGDLSNQPQHF. CDR3 DNA: TGTGCCAGCAGCACCCCACAACAGGGGGATTTGAGCAATCAGCCCCAGCATTTT.

The chain has TRBV12-3 or TRBV12-4 and TRBJ2-7, with TRBD2 matching over 10 bases. The CDR3 is 14 residues long. Trimming cost V 2 bases and J 3 bases; bases outside gene matches: 1. The CDR3 reads CASSLSGGDYEQYF. CDR3 DNA: TGTGCCAGCAGTTTAAGCGGGGGGGACTACGAGCAGTACTTC.

This clonotype was seen ten or more times. V and J are TRBV7-6 and TRBJ1-1; 12 nucleotides match TRBD1. CDR1 is SGHVS, CDR2 FNYEAQ, per germline. This CDR3 has 14 residues. Germline trimming cut 4 bases from V and 10 bases from J; bases unmatched to any gene: 7. CDR3 region: CASSSPGQGAGAFF. DNA for the CDR3: TGTGCCAGCAGCTCACCGGGACAGGGGGCTGGAGCTTTCTTT.

This clonotype came up a few times. CDR3 coding DNA: TGTGCCAGCAGTGGAGAAACCACGATAGCGAACACTGAAGCTTTCTTT. This codes for CASSGETTIANTEAFF. The chain uses TRBV2 and TRBJ1-1, with D unclear. The germline V and J ends were trimmed by 4 bases and 1 base, with 16 bases remaining between them. The CDR3 runs to 16 residues. The germline gives CDR1 SNHLY, CDR2 FYNNEI. The whole variable domain, filled in from reference TRBV2 and TRBJ1-1, reads EPEVTQTPSHQVTQMGQEVILRCVPISNHLYFYWYRQILGQKVEFLVSFYNNEISEKSEIFDDQFSVERPDGSNFTLKIRSTKLEDSAMYFCASSGETTIANTEAFFGQGTRLTVV.

A note on this clonotype: The junction departs from the called germline gene at one end, perhaps through a read error. This rearrangement joins TRBV7-7 to TRBJ2-5, with TRBD1 identical over 8 bases. This CDR3 is 15 amino acids long. From germline, CDR1 is SSHAT and CDR2 FNYEAQ (reference sequence). CDR3 bases: TGTGCTAGCAGCTTGTACAGGGGGAACCAAGAGACCCAGTACTTC. It codes for CASSLYRGNQETQYF. The variable domain in full, with the rest retrieved from reference TRBV7-7 and TRBJ2-5, is GAGVSQSPRYKVTKRGQDVTLRCDPISSHATLYWYQQALGQGPEFLTYFNYEAQPDKSGLPSDRFSAERPEGSISTLTIQRTEQRDSAMYRCASSLYRGNQETQYFGPGTRLLVL.

This clonotype occurred a few times. The chain couples TRBV7-3 to TRBJ2-6; maybe TRBD1 (6 bases). This CDR3 is 15 amino acids long. Trimming left V 3 bases short and J 4 bases short, with 10 bases between. The germline V gene has CDR1 SGHTA and CDR2 FQGTGA. The CDR3 here is CASSLTGGGANVLTF. CDR3 coding DNA: TGTGCCAGCAGCTTGACAGGTGGCGGGGCCAACGTCCTGACTTTC.

V usage is TRBV15 and J usage is TRBJ2-1, with D uncertain. Trimming pared 3 bases from V and 5 bases from J, leaving 8 bases between. Germline V lookup: CDR1 LNHNV, CDR2 YYDKDF (reference sequence). CDR3 length: 13 amino acids. The CDR3 protein is CATSSRLDNEQFF. The CDR3 DNA reads as TGTGCCACCAGCAGCCGGCTGGACAATGAGCAGTTCTTC. The full variable domain, with the rest looked up from reference TRBV15 and TRBJ2-1, is DAMVIQNPRYQVTQFGKPVTLSCSQTLNHNVMYWYQQKSSQAPKLLFHYYDKDFNNEADTPDNFQSRRPNTSFCFLDIRSPGLGDTAMYLCATSSRLDNEQFFGPGTRLTVL.

This clonotype was found a few times. The V gene is TRBV5-6, the J gene TRBJ1-2; no reliable D call. The length of the CDR3 is 12 residues. From germline, CDR1 is SGHDT and CDR2 YYEEEE. Trimming pared 1 base from V and 8 bases from J, leaving 9 bases between. The CDR3 nucleotides are TGTGCCAGCAGCTTGAGTGGTGGGGGCTACACCTTC. Translated, it gives CASSLSGGGYTF.

The sample holds one count of this clonotype. The chain recombines TRBV13 with TRBJ2-1, with 9 bases aligning to TRBD2. Per germline, CDR1 PRHDT and CDR2 FYEKMQ (reference sequence). The CDR3 is 18 residues long. V trimming: 5 bases; J trimming: 4 bases; junction bases outside the gene matches: 15. CDR3 nucleotide sequence: TGTGCCAGCAGCCCTTCCCACCCGGCTAGCGGGATATACAATGAGCAGTTCTTC. Amino acid sequence: CASSPSHPASGIYNEQFF.

Only a few counts were recorded for this clonotype. The V and J genes are TRBV11-2 and TRBJ2-2, with TRBD2 as a possible D gene (5 bases). Trimming stripped 9 bases from V and 1 base from J, with 9 bases between. The CDR3 totals 13 residues. Germline lookup yields CDR1 SGHAT and CDR2 FQNNGV. The CDR3: CARSGRNTGELFF. The DNA of the CDR3 is TGTGCCAGAAGCGGAAGGAACACCGGGGAGCTGTTTTTT.

V and J are TRBV5-1 and TRBJ2-7; 7 positions match TRBD1. This CDR3 spans 13 amino acids. Per germline, CDR1 SGHRS and CDR2 YFSETQ. V shed 4 bases, J shed 7 bases, and the junction held 8 bases outside the gene matches. The CDR3 sequence: CASSVTGQGEQYF. The DNA of the CDR3 is TGCGCCAGCAGCGTGACAGGGCAAGGAGAGCAGTACTTC.